This T cell receptor (beta chain) was sequenced during a study of blood T cells in healthy people across ages (dated by TCRdb to 2014 to 2015). As for the study more broadly: In model experiments, template switching captured about one uniquely barcoded TCR beta cDNA molecule for every two T cells. To track age-related changes in TCR beta repertoire diversity, the study relied on deep sequencing normalized with unique cDNA molecular identifiers. Donors were grouped into four age groups: young (average approximately 15 years), middle-aged (roughly 40), aged (approximately 67) and long-lived (around 80). Using the same blood draw, the study looked at two additional independent replicas of 1 million unique cDNA reads for two donors, one aged 18 to 30 and the other aged 80 or older.

This clonotype was found a few times. It has no known antigen specificity. Per-nucleotide qualities are absent, and no much larger clonotype sits a single base away. Donors were 39 systemically healthy Caucasian individuals from Russia aged roughly 6 to 90 years. Ten milliliters of peripheral blood were drawn from each donor into EDTA-treated Vacutainer tubes. Ficoll-Paque density-gradient centrifugation was used to isolate PBMCs, with at least 6.5 million per sample. Total RNA was extracted from PBMCs with Trizol reagent, with at least 6 micrograms obtained per sample. The percentages of naive CD45RAhigh/CD27high T cells were determined by flow cytometry on a PBMC aliquot from every donor. Libraries were constructed by 5' RACE. The run used an Illumina HiSeq 2500. A second 7 to 11 cycle PCR used a sample-barcoded 5' primer and a J-beta primer mix. Each TCR beta cDNA molecule received a unique molecular identifier from a template-switch 5' adaptor carrying 12 random nucleotides. At least 2.5 million CDR3-containing paired-end reads were obtained from each sample. First-strand cDNA was synthesized from all RNA with the Mint cDNA synthesis kit, primed by a TRBC-specific oligonucleotide. Following uracil-DNA glycosylase treatment, a first 18-cycle PCR with universal primers M1SS and BC2_uni_R was performed on all cDNA. Concerning the study's data processing: Normalization of each sample was performed by random selection of 1 million high-quality reads, each carrying a distinct molecular identifier. Instead of being binned into consensus sequences, reads with shared molecular identifiers were discarded. MiTCR, with a Q25 quality threshold and the strictest error-elimination algorithm, was used for CDR3 identification, clonotype clustering and error correction. Lower-bound total TCR beta diversity was estimated with a nonparametric unseen species model using Euler transformation. The public reads were reprocessed in TCRdb via fastp at Q25 and MiXCR, keeping in-frame beta chains. For every CDR3 protein sequence, its rows merge into one entry that carries the most common genes and DNA. TCRdb's processing, not the authors' own work, is the source of the V and J calls. Across this sample there are around 1,000,000 distinct CDR3 sequences, with under 30% seen only once. The ten largest make up approximately 0.7% of the sample.

The full study reports these points: Observed TCR beta diversity correlated strongly with the percentage of naive T cells measured by flow cytometry. Because profiling used bulk unsorted PBMCs, naive and antigen-experienced compartments could not be compared conclusively. As age increased, observed TCR beta diversity per million T cells dropped in a roughly linear way, and a significant reduction was already evident by age 40. Estimates of total diversity based on one million sequenced T cells were considered lower bounds and underestimates. Donor CMV infection status was unknown, potentially confounding age-related changes in expanded clonotypes. Compared with the aged group, more naive CD4+ T cells, fewer expanded clones and increased TCR diversity were shown by the long-lived group, suggesting age selection.

From V the trimming removes 6 bases and from J it removes 7 bases, while the gene matches leave 10 bases of the junction unaccounted for. As encoded in the germline V gene, CDR1 is MDHEN while CDR2 is SYDVKM. The CDR3 numbers 14 residues from cysteine through phenylalanine. Of all the DNA, just the CDR3 is kept, 42 bases in frame from base 1. The same sample was also studied in work on T cells of mothers and their children. Per that second paper: The donors were nine systemically healthy Caucasian individuals, made up of three mothers and their six children. cDNA synthesis used all of the extracted RNA, with approximately 1.4 ug of RNA in each 15 ul reaction. Sample barcodes and 2-4 random nucleotides were added via the M1S primer in the second PCR. More than 8 million TCR beta CDR3 reads were obtained from each mother, and some 3 million reads were obtained from each child. TCR recombination output is similarly shaped by thymic selection in related and unrelated pairs, with a minor effect exerted by inherited differences. Normalized repertoire overlap in related mother-child pairs was always slightly higher than in unrelated mother-child pairs, but the difference was never significant. No persistent microchimeric T cell clones were found, with a detection sensitivity of 80 to 100 clones per million clonotypes. Deep NGS was used in the study to compare the TCR beta repertoires of mothers and children and to look for features that separate related mother-child pairs from unrelated individuals. Mothers averaged around 43 +/- 4 years of age and children averaged roughly 11 +/- 4 years. After adapters were ligated using NEBNext reagents, the libraries underwent 100+100 nt paired-end sequencing on an Illumina HiSeq 2000. Mother and child libraries were prepared a month apart and sequenced in separate runs to prevent cross-contamination. Each donor had between roughly 500,000 and 2,200,000 distinct TCR beta clonotypes identified. Naive TCR beta clonotypes were estimated from low-frequency clonotypes matched to each donor's FACS-determined naive share, without sorting.

The sample was blood. The receptor comes from a girl aged 2 to 9 in good health. The chain links TRBV28 with TRBJ2-3, and 7 junctional nucleotides match TRBD1. The sequenced DNA: TGTGCCAGCAGCCCGACAGGGAACTGGAATACGCAGTATTTT. Its translation reads: CASSPTGNWNTQYF.